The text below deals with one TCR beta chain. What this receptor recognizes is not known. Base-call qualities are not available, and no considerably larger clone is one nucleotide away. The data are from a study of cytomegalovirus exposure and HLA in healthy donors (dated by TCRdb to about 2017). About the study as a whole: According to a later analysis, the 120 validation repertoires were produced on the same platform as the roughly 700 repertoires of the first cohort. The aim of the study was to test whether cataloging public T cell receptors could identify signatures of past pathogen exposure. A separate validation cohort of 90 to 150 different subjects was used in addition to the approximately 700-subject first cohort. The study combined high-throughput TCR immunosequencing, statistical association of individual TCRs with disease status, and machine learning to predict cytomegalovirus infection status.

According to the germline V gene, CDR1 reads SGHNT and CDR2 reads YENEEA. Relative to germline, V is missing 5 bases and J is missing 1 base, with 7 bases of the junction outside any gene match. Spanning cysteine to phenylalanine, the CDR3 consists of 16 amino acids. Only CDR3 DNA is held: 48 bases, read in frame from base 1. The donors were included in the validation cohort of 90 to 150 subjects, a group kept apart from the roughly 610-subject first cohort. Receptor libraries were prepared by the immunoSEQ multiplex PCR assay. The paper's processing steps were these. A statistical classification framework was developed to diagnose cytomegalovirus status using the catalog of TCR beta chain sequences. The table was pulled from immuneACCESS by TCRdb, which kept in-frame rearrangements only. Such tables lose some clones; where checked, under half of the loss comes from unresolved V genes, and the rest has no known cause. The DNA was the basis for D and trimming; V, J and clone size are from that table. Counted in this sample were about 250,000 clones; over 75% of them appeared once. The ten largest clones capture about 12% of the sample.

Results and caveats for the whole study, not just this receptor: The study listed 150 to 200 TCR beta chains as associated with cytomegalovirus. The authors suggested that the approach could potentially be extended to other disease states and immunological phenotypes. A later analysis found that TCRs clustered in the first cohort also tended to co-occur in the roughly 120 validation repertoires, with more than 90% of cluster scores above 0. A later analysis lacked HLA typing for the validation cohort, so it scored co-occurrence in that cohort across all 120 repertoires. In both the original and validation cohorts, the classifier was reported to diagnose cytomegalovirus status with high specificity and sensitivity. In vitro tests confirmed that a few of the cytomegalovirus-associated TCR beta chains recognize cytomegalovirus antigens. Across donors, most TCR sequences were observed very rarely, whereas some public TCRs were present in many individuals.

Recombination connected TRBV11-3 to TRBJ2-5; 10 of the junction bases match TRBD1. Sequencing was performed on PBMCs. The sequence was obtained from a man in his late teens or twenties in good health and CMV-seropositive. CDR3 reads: CASSHSGTGAQETQYF. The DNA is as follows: TGTGCCAGCAGCCACTCCGGGACAGGGGCCCAAGAGACCCAGTACTTC.